This T cell receptor (beta chain) was sequenced in a study of cytomegalovirus exposure and HLA in healthy donors. Overall study results and limits: Sequencing probably produced one cluster of sequence variants that were highly shared. Analysis was carried out at a later point, and it linked a missense DCLRE1C variant to TCR beta V- and J-gene trimming. The study recorded 150 to 200 TCR beta chains that were cytomegalovirus-associated.

About this clone: Its specificity is not known.

Researchers ran the PCR with 60 Vbeta and 13 Jbeta primers. The table came from immunoSEQ multiplex PCR; TCRdb's copy has only in-frame clones and leaves some out. The sample has over 60,000 clones, around 66% seen once. Specimen: PBMCs. The TCR originated in a male donor in good health and CMV-seropositive.

As DNA, the CDR3 is TGTGCCAGCAGCTTAGGCAGGATGAATGAAAAACTGTTTTTT. This sequence encodes CASSLGRMNEKLFF. The gene calls are TRBV7-2 and TRBJ1-4; no definite D call. Germline lookup yields CDR1 SGHTA and CDR2 FQGNSA. V was trimmed by 1 base and J by 5 bases, leaving 8 bases between them. The CDR3 sequence is 14 residues long.